This T cell receptor beta chain was retrieved from a study of STAT5B mutations in CD4+ large granular lymphocyte leukemia. This clone came up once. Using immunoSEQ multiplex PCR, the repertoire was profiled, and TCRdb retains in-frame clones only, with some absent. The sample has about 40,000 clones; more than 80% are singletons. There are 15 residues in the CDR3. V dropped 6 bases and J dropped 5 bases, with 18 bases sitting between them. Germline V gives CDR1 SNHLY, CDR2 FYNNEI. The rearrangement uses TRBV2 and TRBJ2-3; D is perhaps TRBD1 or TRBD2 (5 bases each). The sequenced material came from CD4+ T cells from blood buffy coats. The receptor's source is a human donor in good health. The CDR3: CASRRDRGFGDTQYF. In DNA form, the CDR3 reads TGTGCCAGCAGGCGCGACAGAGGGTTCGGAGATACGCAGTATTTT.